The clone carrying this T cell receptor (beta chain) was seen a handful of times. Its cognate antigen is unknown. The record originates from a study of blood T cells in healthy people across ages. Alongside a J-beta primer mix, a sample-barcoded 5' primer served in a second PCR lasting 7 to 11 cycles. From the 5' RACE reads, TCRdb called clonotypes with MiXCR, one entry per CDR3 protein. The table lists 750,000 to 950,000 distinct CDR3 sequences, approximately 24% of them singletons, with around 3% in the top ten. The junction had 4 bases not matched to a gene; V was cut back by 3 bases and J by 2 bases. The CDR3 runs 15 residues. Germline CDR1 and CDR2: DFQATT and SNEGSKA (reference sequence). Study-level points and caveats: Per million T cells, TCR beta diversity dropped roughly linearly as age increased.

The data also belong to a second study, concerning T cells of mothers and their children. This second report adds: Related mother-child pairs showed slightly, non-significantly higher overlap than unrelated pairs. None of the identified T cell clones proved to be persistent microchimeric clones.

The V call is TRBV20-1, the J call TRBJ2-3, with TRBD2 matching over 11 bases. The receptor's source is a boy younger than 18 in good health. Sequencing was performed on blood. The CDR3 coding sequence is TGCAGTGCTAGGGGGACTAGCGGTTACACAGATACGCAGTATTTT. Translating gives CSARGTSGYTDTQYF.